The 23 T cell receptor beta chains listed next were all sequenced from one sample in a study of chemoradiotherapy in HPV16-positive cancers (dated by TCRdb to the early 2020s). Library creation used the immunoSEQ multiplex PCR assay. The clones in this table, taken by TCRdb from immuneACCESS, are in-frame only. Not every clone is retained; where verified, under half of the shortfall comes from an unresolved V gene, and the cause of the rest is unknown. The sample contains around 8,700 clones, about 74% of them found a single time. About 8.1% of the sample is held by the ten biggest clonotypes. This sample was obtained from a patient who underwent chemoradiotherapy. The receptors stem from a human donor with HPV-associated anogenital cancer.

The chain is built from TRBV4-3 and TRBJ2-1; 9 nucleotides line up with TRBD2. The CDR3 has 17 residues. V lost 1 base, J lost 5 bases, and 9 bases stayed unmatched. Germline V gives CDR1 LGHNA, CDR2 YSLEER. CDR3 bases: TGCGCCAGCAGCCAAGGGTTCCTAGCGGGAATCAACAATGAGCAGTTCTTC. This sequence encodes CASSQGFLAGINNEQFF.

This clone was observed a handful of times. CDR3 sequence (DNA): TGTGCCAGCAGCTTATCCGGGAGATACTACGAGCAGTACTTC. Translation gives CASSLSGRYYEQYF. V and J are TRBV11-2 and TRBJ2-7; tentative D call: TRBD2 (6 bases). The CDR3 sequence is 14 residues long. Germline-derived CDR1 and CDR2 are SGHAT and FQNNGV. Trimming shortened V by 2 bases and J by 3 bases, and 11 bases separated the two germline ends.

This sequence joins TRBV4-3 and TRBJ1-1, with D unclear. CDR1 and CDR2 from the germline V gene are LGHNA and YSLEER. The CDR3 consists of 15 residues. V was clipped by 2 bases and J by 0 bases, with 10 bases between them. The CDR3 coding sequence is TGCGCCAGCAGCCAAACCATCGGGGTGAACACTGAAGCTTTCTTT. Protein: CASSQTIGVNTEAFF.

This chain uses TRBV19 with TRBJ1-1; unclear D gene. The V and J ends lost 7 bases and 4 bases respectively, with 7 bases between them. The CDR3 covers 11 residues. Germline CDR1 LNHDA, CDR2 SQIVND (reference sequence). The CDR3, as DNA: TGTGCCAGTATCTTTAGCACTGAAGCTTTCTTT. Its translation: CASIFSTEAFF.

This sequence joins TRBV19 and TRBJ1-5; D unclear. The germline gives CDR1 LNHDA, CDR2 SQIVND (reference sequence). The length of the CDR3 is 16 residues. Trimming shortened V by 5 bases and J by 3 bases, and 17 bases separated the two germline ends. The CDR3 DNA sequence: TGTGCCAGTAGTCTCCCTGTGGGCACGCCCAATCAGCCCCAGCATTTT. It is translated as CASSLPVGTPNQPQHF.

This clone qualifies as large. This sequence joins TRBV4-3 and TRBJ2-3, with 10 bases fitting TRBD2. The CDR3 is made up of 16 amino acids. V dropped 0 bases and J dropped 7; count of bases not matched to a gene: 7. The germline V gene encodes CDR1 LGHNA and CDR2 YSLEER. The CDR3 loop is CASSQDPSGSENTQYF. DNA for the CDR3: TGCGCCAGCAGCCAAGACCCTAGCGGGAGTGAAAATACGCAGTATTTT.

CDR3 DNA sequence: TGTGCCAGTACCGGCGATCGGCTAGCGGGCCCGAGGGCCACAGATACGCAGTATTTT. It encodes CASTGDRLAGPRATDTQYF. The rearrangement joins TRBV19 to TRBJ2-3, with 8 bases that match TRBD2. This CDR3 has 19 amino acids. V was pared by 7 bases and J by 2 bases, with 20 bases of the junction left unmatched. CDR1 LNHDA and CDR2 SQIVND come from the germline V gene (reference sequence).

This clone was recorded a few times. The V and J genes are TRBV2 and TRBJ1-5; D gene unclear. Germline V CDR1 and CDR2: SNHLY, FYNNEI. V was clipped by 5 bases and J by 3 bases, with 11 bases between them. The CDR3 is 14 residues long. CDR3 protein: CASSPEQSNQPQHF. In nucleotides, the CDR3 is TGTGCCAGCAGTCCCGAGCAGTCCAATCAGCCCCAGCATTTT.

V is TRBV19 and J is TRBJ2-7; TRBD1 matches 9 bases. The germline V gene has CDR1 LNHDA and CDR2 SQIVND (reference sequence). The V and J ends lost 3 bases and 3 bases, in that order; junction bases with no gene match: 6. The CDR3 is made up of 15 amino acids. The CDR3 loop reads CASSITGTGNYEQYF. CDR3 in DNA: TGTGCCAGTAGTATCACCGGGACAGGGAACTACGAGCAGTACTTC.

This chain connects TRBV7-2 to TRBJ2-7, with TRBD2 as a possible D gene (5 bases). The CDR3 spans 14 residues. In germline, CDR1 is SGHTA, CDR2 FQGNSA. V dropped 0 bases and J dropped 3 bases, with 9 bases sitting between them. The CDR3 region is CASSLARESYEQYF. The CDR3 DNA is TGTGCCAGCAGCTTAGCTCGGGAAAGCTACGAGCAGTACTTC.

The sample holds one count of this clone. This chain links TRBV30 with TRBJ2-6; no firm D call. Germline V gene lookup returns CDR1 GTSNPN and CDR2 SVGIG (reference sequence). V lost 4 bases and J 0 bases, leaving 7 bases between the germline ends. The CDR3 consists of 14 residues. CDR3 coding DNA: TGTGCCTGGAATCTTGGCTCTGGGGCCAACGTCCTGACTTTC. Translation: CAWNLGSGANVLTF.

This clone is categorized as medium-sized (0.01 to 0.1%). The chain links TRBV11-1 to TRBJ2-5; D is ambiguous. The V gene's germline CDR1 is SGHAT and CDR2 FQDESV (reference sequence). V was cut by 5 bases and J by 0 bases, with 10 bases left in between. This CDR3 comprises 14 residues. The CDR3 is CASSTDTYQETQYF. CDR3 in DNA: TGTGCCAGCAGCACCGACACGTACCAAGAGACCCAGTACTTC. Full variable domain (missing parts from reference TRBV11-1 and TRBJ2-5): EAEVAQSPRYKITEKSQAVAFWCDPISGHATLYWYRQILGQGPELLVQFQDESVVDDSQLPKDRFSAERLKGVDSTLKIQPAELGDSAMYLCASSTDTYQETQYFGPGTRLLVL.

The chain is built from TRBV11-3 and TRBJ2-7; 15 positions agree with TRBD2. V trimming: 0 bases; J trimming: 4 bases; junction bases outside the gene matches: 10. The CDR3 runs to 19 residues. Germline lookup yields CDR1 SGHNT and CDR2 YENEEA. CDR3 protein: CASSLDEAGLAGGTYEQYF. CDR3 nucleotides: TGTGCCAGCAGCTTAGATGAAGCGGGACTAGCGGGAGGCACTTACGAGCAGTACTTC.

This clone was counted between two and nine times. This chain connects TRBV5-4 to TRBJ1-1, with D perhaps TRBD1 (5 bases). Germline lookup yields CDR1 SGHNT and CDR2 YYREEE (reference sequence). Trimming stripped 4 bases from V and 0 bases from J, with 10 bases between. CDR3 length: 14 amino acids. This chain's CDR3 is CASSGPGLNTEAFF. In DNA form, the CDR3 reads TGTGCCAGCAGCGGACCGGGACTGAACACTGAAGCTTTCTTT.

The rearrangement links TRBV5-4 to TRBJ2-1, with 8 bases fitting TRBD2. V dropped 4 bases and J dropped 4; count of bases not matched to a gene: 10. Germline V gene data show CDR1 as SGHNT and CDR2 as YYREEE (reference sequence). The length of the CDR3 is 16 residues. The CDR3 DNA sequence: TGTGCCAGCAGCCGCCTGGGGAGCGGGGGTTACAATGAGCAGTTCTTC. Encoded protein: CASSRLGSGGYNEQFF.

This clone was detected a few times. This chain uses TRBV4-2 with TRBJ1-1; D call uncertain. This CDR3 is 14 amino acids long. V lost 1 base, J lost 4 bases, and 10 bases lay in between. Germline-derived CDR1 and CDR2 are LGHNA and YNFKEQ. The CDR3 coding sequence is TGTGCCAGCAGCCAAGTCGAGGGCGGCACTGAAGCTTTCTTT. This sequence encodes CASSQVEGGTEAFF.

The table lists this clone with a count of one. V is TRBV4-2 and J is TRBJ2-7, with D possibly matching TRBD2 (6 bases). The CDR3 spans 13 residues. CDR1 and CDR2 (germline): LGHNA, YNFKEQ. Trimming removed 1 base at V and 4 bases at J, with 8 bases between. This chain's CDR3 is CASSQGLEYEQYF. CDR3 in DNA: TGTGCCAGCAGCCAAGGACTAGAATACGAGCAGTACTTC.

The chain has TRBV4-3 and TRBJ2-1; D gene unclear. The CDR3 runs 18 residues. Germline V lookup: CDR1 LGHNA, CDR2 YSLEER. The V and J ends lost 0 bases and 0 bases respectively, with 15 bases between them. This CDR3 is CASSQERAVFSSYNEQFF. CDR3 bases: TGCGCCAGCAGCCAAGAACGAGCAGTTTTTAGCTCCTACAATGAGCAGTTCTTC.

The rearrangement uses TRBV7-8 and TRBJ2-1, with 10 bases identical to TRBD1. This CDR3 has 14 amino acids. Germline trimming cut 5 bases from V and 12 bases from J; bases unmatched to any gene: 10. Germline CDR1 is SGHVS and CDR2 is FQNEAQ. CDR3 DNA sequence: TGTGCCAGCAGCCGACAGGGGGCTTGGGATGGGCAGTTCTTC. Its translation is CASSRQGAWDGQFF. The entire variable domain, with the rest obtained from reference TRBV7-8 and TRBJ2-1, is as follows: GAGVSQSPRYKVAKRGQDVALRCDPISGHVSLFWYQQALGQGPEFLTYFQNEAQLDKSGLPSDRFFAERPEGSVSTLKIQRTQQEDSAVYLCASSRQGAWDGQFFGPGTRLTVL.

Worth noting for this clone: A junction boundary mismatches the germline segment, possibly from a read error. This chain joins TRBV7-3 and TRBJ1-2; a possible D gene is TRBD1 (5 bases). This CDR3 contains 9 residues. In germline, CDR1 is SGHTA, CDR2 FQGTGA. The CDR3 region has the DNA TGTGCCAGCATACCGGACATCCAATTC. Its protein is CASIPDIQF.

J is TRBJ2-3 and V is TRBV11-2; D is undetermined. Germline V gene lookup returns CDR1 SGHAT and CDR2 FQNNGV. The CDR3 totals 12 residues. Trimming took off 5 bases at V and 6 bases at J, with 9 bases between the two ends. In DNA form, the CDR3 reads TGTGCCAGCAGCCCGTCGCGGGATACGCAGTATTTT. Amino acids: CASSPSRDTQYF.

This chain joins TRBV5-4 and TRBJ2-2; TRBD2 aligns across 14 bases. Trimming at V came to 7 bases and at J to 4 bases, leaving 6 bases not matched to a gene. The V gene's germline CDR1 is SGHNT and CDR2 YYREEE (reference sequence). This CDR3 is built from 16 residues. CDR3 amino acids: CASGTSGSLSTGELFF. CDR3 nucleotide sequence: TGTGCCAGCGGGACTAGCGGGAGCTTGAGCACCGGGGAGCTGTTTTTT.

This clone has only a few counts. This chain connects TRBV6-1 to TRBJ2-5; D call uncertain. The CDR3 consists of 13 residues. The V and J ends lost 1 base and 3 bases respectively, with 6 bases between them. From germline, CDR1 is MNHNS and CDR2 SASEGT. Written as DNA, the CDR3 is TGTGCCAGCAGTGAAGGGATGGAAGAGACCCAGTACTTC. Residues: CASSEGMEETQYF.